The clone carrying this T cell receptor (beta chain) was found a few times. Its specificity is not known. The record originates from a study of blood T cells in healthy people across ages. Study-level results: A strong correlation was found between TCR beta diversity and the percentage of naive T cells.

Those donating, healthy Caucasian individuals from Russia, were aged about 6 to 100. This CDR3 has 15 residues. Between the trimmed V and J ends, which lost 0 bases and 4 bases, there was a span of 7 bases. Germline CDR1 is SEHNR and CDR2 is FQNEAQ (reference sequence). A second PCR, run for about 7 to 11 cycles, used a sample-barcoded 5' primer plus a J-beta primer mix. TCRdb reprocessed the 5' RACE reads with MiXCR, giving one entry per CDR3 protein. The sample lists roughly 1,300,000 distinct CDR3 sequences, roughly 59% occurring once. Material for sequencing was blood. The chain has TRBV7-9 and TRBJ2-6, with D uncertain. The sequence derives from a young man in good health. The CDR3 sequence: CASSLAQYGANVLTF. The CDR3 DNA sequence: TGTGCCAGCAGCTTAGCACAATACGGGGCCAACGTCCTGACTTTC.